These 20 T cell receptor beta chains originate from one sample sequenced in a study of PD-1 blockade in classical Hodgkin lymphoma. Clones were read by immunoSEQ multiplex PCR, and TCRdb kept only the in-frame ones, dropping some. The data hold under 75,000 clones, with 70% to 90% observed a single time. Following autologous stem cell transplantation, relapse occurred in every patient, and exposure to brentuximab vedotin varied. The sequencing here drew on peripheral blood mononuclear cells (PBMCs), taken before the second cycle of nivolumab. These receptors all stem from a human donor with classical Hodgkin lymphoma.

CDR3 DNA sequence: TGTGCCAGCAGTCGGATCGTTGGGGACACACTATGGAGCTCCTACAATGAGCAGTTCTTC. As protein: CASSRIVGDTLWSSYNEQFF. This chain uses TRBV2 with TRBJ2-1; D may be TRBD1 (6 bases). This CDR3 has 20 amino acids. Germline V CDR1 and CDR2: SNHLY, FYNNEI. Trimming cost V 5 bases and J 0 bases, with 26 bases left between them. Full variable domain (rest looked up from reference TRBV2 and TRBJ2-1): EPEVTQTPSHQVTQMGQEVILRCVPISNHLYFYWYRQILGQKVEFLVSFYNNEISEKSEIFDDQFSVERPDGSNFTLKIRSTKLEDSAMYFCASSRIVGDTLWSSYNEQFFGPGTRLTVL.

This clone was detected once. The chain couples TRBV5-1 to TRBJ1-2; D gene uncertain. V was pared by 2 bases and J by 2 bases, with 7 bases between. Germline V CDR1 and CDR2: SGHRS, YFSETQ. The CDR3 sequence is 13 residues long. The CDR3 reads CASSLQNNYGYTF. In nucleotides, the CDR3 is TGCGCCAGCAGCTTACAAAACAACTATGGCTACACCTTC.

This clone has a handful of counts. The chain employs TRBV6-1 and TRBJ1-5; 9 bases fit TRBD1. J was trimmed by 4 bases and V by 8 bases; bases with no gene match: 9. The CDR3 is 15 amino acids. The germline V gene has CDR1 MNHNS and CDR2 SASEGT. DNA of the CDR3: TGTGCCAGCGAAGGGGGACAGGGTGGGAATCAGCCCCAGCATTTT. Translated: CASEGGQGGNQPQHF.

V usage is TRBV28 and J usage is TRBJ1-4; possibly TRBD1 for D (6 bases). Germline V CDR1 and CDR2: MDHEN, SYDVKM. The germline V and J ends were trimmed by 6 bases and 7 bases, with 21 bases remaining between them. CDR3 length equals 16 residues. CDR3 DNA: TGTGCCAGCAGCCTCCTCCCGGGTAGGGGGGCTGAAAAACTGTTTTTT. Translated: CASSLLPGRGAEKLFF.

The table lists this clone with a few counts. At one end the junction does not follow the germline gene, possibly because of a read error. The chain uses TRBV28 and TRBJ2-7; D might be TRBD1 (5 bases). The CDR3 length is 12 residues. Germline V gene sequence: CDR1 MDHEN, CDR2 SYDVKM. The CDR3 DNA is TGTGCCAGCAGCGAAGGGGATTACGCGCAGTACTTC. This translates into CASSEGDYAQYF.

CDR3 loop: CASSPLSGTASPQFF. The CDR3 DNA reads as TGTGCCAGCAGCCCCCTCTCCGGGACGGCCTCCCCACAGTTCTTC. The rearrangement links TRBV7-3 to TRBJ2-1; D tentatively fits TRBD1 or TRBD2 (5 bases each). Looked up from germline, CDR1 is SGHTA and CDR2 is FQGTGA. There are 15 residues in the CDR3. Trimming took 5 bases from V and 13 from J, leaving 24 bases between them.

The genes are TRBV28 and TRBJ1-3, with D perhaps matching TRBD1 (5 bases). Germline CDR1 reads MDHEN; CDR2 reads SYDVKM. This CDR3 comprises 17 residues. Trimming left V 6 bases short and J 0 bases short, with 18 bases between. CDR3 bases: TGTGCCAGCAGGGAACCGGGACTCCCCAGCTCTGGAAACACCATATATTTT. This encodes CASREPGLPSSGNTIYF.

The chain uses TRBV6-6 and TRBJ1-4; D possibly corresponds to TRBD1 (5 bases). V was trimmed by 4 bases and J by 3 bases, leaving 15 bases between them. The CDR3 extends over 16 amino acids. Germline loops: CDR1 MNHNY, CDR2 SVGAGI (reference sequence). The CDR3 DNA is TGTGCCAGCAGTTTCCAGGGCGGGGCGGCTAATGAAAAACTGTTTTTT. It encodes CASSFQGGAANEKLFF.

This chain uses TRBV27 with TRBJ2-3, with D maybe TRBD2 (6 bases). Germline V gene data show CDR1 as MNHEY and CDR2 as SMNVEV (reference sequence). V was cut by 3 bases and J by 5 bases, with 21 bases left in between. There are 17 residues in the CDR3. CDR3: CASSFLGRERAGDTQYF. The DNA of the CDR3 is TGTGCCAGCAGTTTTCTGGGGCGCGAGCGGGCGGGAGATACGCAGTATTTT.

The chain joins TRBV5-1 to TRBJ2-2; D remains unclear. Trimming took off 6 bases at V and 5 bases at J, with 14 bases between the two ends. The germline CDR1 and CDR2 sequences are SGHRS and YFSETQ. The CDR3 is 14 amino acids. CDR3 nucleotide sequence: TGCGCCAGCACCGCAACCCCGGCAACCGGGGAGCTGTTTTTT. Protein: CASTATPATGELFF.

The chain combines TRBV7-8 with TRBJ1-3; TRBD1 aligns across 9 bases. Germline V gives CDR1 SGHVS, CDR2 FQNEAQ. The CDR3 consists of 17 residues. Trimming cost V 1 base and J 3 bases; bases outside gene matches: 7. The CDR3 loop reads CASSLGPTGGLGNTIYF. CDR3 coding DNA: TGTGCCAGCAGCTTAGGTCCGACAGGGGGACTTGGAAACACCATATATTTT.

V usage is TRBV7-9 and J usage is TRBJ2-7; TRBD1 aligns across 8 bases. Per germline, CDR1 SEHNR and CDR2 FQNEAQ (reference sequence). CDR3 length: 14 amino acids. The ends lost 2 bases at V and 2 bases at J; junction bases unmatched: 2. The CDR3 bases are TGTGCCAGCAGCTTAAACAGGGGGGCCTACGAGCAGTACTTC. It encodes CASSLNRGAYEQYF.

This sequence joins TRBV5-1 and TRBJ1-1; TRBD1 matches 7 bases. The CDR3 covers 16 residues. Germline-derived CDR1 and CDR2 are SGHRS and YFSETQ. V dropped 0 bases and J dropped 4; count of bases not matched to a gene: 9. CDR3 loop: CASSLAQGRSSTEAFF. The CDR3 DNA reads TGCGCCAGCAGCTTGGCACAGGGGCGGAGCAGCACTGAAGCTTTCTTT.

This clone was detected once. This chain links TRBV6-6 with TRBJ1-2; 9 nucleotides agree with TRBD1. Germline V gives CDR1 MNHNY, CDR2 SVGAGI (reference sequence). With V trimmed by 5 bases and J by 6 bases, 10 bases remained unmatched. The CDR3 sequence is 15 residues long. The CDR3 DNA reads TGTGCCAGCAGTCAAACAGGGGGCGGGATCGATGGCTACACCTTC. The encoded protein is CASSQTGGGIDGYTF.

This chain joins TRBV6-6 and TRBJ1-2; TRBD1 agrees at 7 bases. CDR1 and CDR2 (germline): MNHNY, SVGAGI (reference sequence). Trimming at V came to 5 bases and at J to 8 bases, leaving 8 bases not matched to a gene. This CDR3 has 13 residues. The CDR3 nucleotides are TGTGCCAGCAGTCCCGACAGGGTGAGGGGCTACACCTTC. As protein: CASSPDRVRGYTF.

As DNA, the CDR3 is TGTGCCAGCAGCAGAACATGGTATCAGCCCCAGCATTTT. It translates to CASSRTWYQPQHF. The V call is TRBV2, the J call TRBJ1-5; D not resolved. CDR1 SNHLY and CDR2 FYNNEI come from the germline V gene. Trimming took off 6 bases at V and 5 bases at J, with 11 bases between the two ends. The CDR3 runs 13 residues.

The chain links TRBV6-5 to TRBJ1-2; D might be TRBD1 (5 bases). The CDR3 sequence is 15 residues long. V lost 6 bases, J lost 1 base, and 15 bases lay in between. Germline V lookup: CDR1 MNHEY, CDR2 SVGAGI. The CDR3 protein is CASRAPGRNNYGYTF. The CDR3 bases are TGTGCCAGCAGGGCCCCGGGACGGAATAACTATGGCTACACCTTC.

The CDR3 nucleotides read TGTGCCAGCAGCTTAATAGACAGTAAGAATGGCTACACCTTC. This translates into CASSLIDSKNGYTF. V gene TRBV7-9 combines with J gene TRBJ1-2, with TRBD1 as a possible D gene (5 bases). The CDR3 spans 14 residues. The V and J ends lost 2 bases and 6 bases respectively, with 13 bases between them. Germline values: CDR1 SEHNR, CDR2 FQNEAQ (reference sequence).

The V gene is TRBV5-1, the J gene TRBJ2-7, with 11 bases that match TRBD2. The V and J ends lost 0 bases and 0 bases, in that order; junction bases with no gene match: 5. CDR1 and CDR2 from the germline V gene are SGHRS and YFSETQ. This CDR3 is 17 amino acids long. This chain's CDR3 is CASSLEASGGNSYEQYF. The DNA for the CDR3 is TGCGCCAGCAGCTTGGAGGCTAGCGGGGGGAACTCCTACGAGCAGTACTTC.

The rearrangement uses TRBV5-1 and TRBJ2-7, with D unclear. V was trimmed by 0 bases and J by 4 bases, leaving 8 bases between them. Germline assignment: CDR1 SGHRS and CDR2 YFSETQ. This CDR3 contains 13 residues. In DNA form, the CDR3 reads TGCGCCAGCAGCTTGGCCGCACTGTACGAGCAGTACTTC. This translates into CASSLAALYEQYF.